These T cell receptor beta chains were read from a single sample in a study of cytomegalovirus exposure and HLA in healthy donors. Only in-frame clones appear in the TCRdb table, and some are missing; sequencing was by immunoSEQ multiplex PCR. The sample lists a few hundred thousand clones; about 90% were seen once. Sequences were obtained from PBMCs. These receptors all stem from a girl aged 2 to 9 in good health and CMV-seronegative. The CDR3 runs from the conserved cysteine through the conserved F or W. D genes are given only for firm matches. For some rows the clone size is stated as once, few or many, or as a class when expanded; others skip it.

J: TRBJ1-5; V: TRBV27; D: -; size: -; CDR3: CASSSSMGPGQPQHF; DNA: TGTGCCAGCAGTTCCTCTATGGGGCCGGGTCAGCCCCAGCATTTT
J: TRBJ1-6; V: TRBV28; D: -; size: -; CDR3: CASSLFNPGGGGGRLGNSPLHF; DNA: TGTGCCAGCAGTTTATTTAATCCTGGGGGGGGAGGGGGACGCCTTGGCAATTCACCCCTCCACTTT
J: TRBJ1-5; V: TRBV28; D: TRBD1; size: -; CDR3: CASATEQGALNQPQHF; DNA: TGTGCCAGCGCCACCGAGCAGGGGGCTCTTAATCAGCCCCAGCATTTT
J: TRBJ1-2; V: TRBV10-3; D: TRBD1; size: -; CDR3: CAITRDRDGYTF; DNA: TGTGCCATCACTAGGGACAGGGATGGCTACACCTTC
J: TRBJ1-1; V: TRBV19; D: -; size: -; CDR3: CASSITGLDTEAFF; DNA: TGTGCCAGTAGTATAACAGGTTTAGACACTGAAGCTTTCTTT
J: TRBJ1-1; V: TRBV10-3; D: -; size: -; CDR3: CAIRDRTNTEAFF; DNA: TGTGCCATCAGGGACAGAACCAACACTGAAGCTTTCTTT
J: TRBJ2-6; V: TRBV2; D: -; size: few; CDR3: CASPTGPGANVLTF; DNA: TGTGCCAGCCCGACAGGACCCGGGGCCAACGTCCTGACTTTC
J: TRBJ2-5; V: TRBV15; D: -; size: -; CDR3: CATMGWAQETQYF; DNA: TGTGCCACCATGGGTTGGGCCCAAGAGACCCAGTACTTC
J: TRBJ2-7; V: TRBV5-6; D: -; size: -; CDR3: CASSLVSGMDEQYF; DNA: TGTGCCAGCAGCTTGGTTTCAGGGATGGACGAGCAGTACTTC
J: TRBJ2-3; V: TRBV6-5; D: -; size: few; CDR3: CASTKDWSTDTQYF; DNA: TGTGCCAGCACAAAAGACTGGAGCACAGATACGCAGTATTTT
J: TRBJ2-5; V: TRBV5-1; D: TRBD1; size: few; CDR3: CASSSSIGQGGVEAQYF; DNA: TGCGCCAGCAGCTCCTCCATCGGACAGGGGGGGGTAGAGGCCCAGTACTTC
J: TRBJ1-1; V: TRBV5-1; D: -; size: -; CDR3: CASSLDGRRSNTEAFF; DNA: TGCGCCAGCAGCTTGGATGGTCGCAGGTCGAACACTGAAGCTTTCTTT
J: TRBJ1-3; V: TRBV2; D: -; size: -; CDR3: CASSVLSGNTIYF; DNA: TGTGCCAGCAGTGTTCTGTCTGGAAACACCATATATTTT
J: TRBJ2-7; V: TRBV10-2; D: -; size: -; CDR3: CASSDGQGIRYEQYF; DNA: TGCGCCAGCAGTGATGGGCAGGGCATTAGATACGAGCAGTACTTC
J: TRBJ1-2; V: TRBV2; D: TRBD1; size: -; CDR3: CASSTGGGGYTF; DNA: TGTGCCAGCAGTACAGGGGGGGGAGGCTACACCTTC
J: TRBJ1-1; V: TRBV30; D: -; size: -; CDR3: CAWSVRWGENTEAFF; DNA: TGTGCCTGGAGTGTTCGCTGGGGGGAGAACACTGAAGCTTTCTTT
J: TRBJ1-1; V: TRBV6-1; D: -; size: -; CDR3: CASSEIRGLANTEAFF; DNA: TGTGCCAGCAGTGAAATCAGGGGCCTAGCGAACACTGAAGCTTTCTTT
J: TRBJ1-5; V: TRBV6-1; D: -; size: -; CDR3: CASDAQQVINQPQHF; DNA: TGTGCCAGCGATGCACAACAGGTCATAAATCAGCCCCAGCATTTT
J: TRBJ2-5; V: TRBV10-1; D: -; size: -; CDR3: CASSAYARGETQYF; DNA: TGCGCCAGCAGTGCCTACGCGCGGGGAGAGACCCAGTACTTC
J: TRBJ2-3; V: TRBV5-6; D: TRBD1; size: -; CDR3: CASSVGQGAITDTQYF; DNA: TGTGCCAGCAGCGTAGGACAGGGGGCTATCACAGATACGCAGTATTTT
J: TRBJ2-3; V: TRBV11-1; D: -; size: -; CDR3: CASSVGGSTDTQYF; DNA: TGTGCCAGCAGCGTCGGAGGCAGCACAGATACGCAGTATTTT
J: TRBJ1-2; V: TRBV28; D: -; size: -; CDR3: CASSLWGARGYTF; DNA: TGTGCCAGCAGTTTATGGGGAGCTAGGGGCTACACCTTC
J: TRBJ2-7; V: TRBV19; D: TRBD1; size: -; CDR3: CASSKGQESSYEQYF; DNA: TGTGCCAGTAGTAAGGGACAGGAGAGCTCCTACGAGCAGTACTTC
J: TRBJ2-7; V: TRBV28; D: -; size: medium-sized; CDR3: CASKGRRNSYEQYF; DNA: TGTGCCAGCAAGGGGAGGAGGAATTCCTACGAGCAGTACTTC
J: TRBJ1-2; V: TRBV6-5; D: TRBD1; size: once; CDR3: CASSYSDDRASYGYTF; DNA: TGTGCCAGCAGTTACTCCGACGACAGGGCCAGCTATGGCTACACCTTC
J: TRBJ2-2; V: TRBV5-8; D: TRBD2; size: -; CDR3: CASSSPGGRALSGELFF; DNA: TGTGCCAGCAGCTCCCCCGGCGGGAGGGCTCTGTCCGGGGAGCTGTTTTTT
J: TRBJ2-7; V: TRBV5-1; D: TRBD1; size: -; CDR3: CASSLADRDFYEQYF; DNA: TGCGCCAGCAGCTTGGCGGACAGGGATTTCTACGAGCAGTACTTC
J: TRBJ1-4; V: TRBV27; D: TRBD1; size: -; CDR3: CASRDRPNEKLFF; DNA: TGTGCCAGCAGGGACAGGCCAAATGAAAAACTGTTTTTT
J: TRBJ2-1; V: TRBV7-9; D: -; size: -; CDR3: CASSDRLVGEQFF; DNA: TGTGCCAGCAGCGACCGACTAGTTGGTGAGCAGTTCTTC
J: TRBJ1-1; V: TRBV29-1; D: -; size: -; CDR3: CSGNRVGTEAFF; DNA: TGCAGCGGGAACAGGGTCGGCACTGAAGCTTTCTTT
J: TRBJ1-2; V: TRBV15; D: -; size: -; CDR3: CATSRDRGAANYGYTF; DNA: TGTGCCACCAGCAGAGATCGTGGGGCAGCTAACTATGGCTACACCTTC
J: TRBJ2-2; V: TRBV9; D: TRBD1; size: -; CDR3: CASKGAGGELFF; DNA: TGTGCCAGCAAGGGGGCTGGCGGGGAGCTGTTTTTT
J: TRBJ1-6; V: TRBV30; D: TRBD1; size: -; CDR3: CAWSDGQGWGSSPLHF; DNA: TGTGCCTGGAGTGACGGACAGGGTTGGGGGAGTTCACCCCTCCACTTT
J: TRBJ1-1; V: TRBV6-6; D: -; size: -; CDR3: CASSYSSGSTEAFF; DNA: TGTGCCAGCAGTTACTCATCCGGGTCCACTGAAGCTTTCTTT
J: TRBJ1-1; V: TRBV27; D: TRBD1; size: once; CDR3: CASSSDRDNTEAFF; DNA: TGTGCCAGCAGTTCCGACAGGGATAACACTGAAGCTTTCTTT
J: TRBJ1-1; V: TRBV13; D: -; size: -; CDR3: CASSLFQSEAFF; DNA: TGTGCCAGCAGCTTATTTCAGTCGGAAGCTTTCTTT
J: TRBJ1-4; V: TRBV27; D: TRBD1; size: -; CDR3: CASSLSGTGTAEKLFF; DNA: TGTGCCAGCAGTTTATCAGGGACCGGGACAGCTGAAAAACTGTTTTTT
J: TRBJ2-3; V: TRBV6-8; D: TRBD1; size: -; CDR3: CASSYRGPRLDTQYF; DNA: TGTGCCAGCAGTTACAGGGGGCCCCGTTTAGATACGCAGTATTTT
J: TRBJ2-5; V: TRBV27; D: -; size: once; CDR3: CATRVYGSGLRETQYF; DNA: TGTGCCACGAGAGTTTATGGGTCAGGACTCCGAGAGACCCAGTACTTC
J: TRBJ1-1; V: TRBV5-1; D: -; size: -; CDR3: CASSFVWGGRRVNTEAFF; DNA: TGCGCCAGCAGCTTTGTATGGGGGGGACGGAGAGTTAACACTGAAGCTTTCTTT
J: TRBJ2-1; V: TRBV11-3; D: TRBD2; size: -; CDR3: CASSPRGSGRNEQFF; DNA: TGTGCCAGCAGCCCCCGGGGTAGCGGGAGGAATGAGCAGTTCTTC
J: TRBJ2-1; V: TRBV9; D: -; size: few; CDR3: CASSEEGEVNNEQFF; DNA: TGTGCCAGCAGCGAAGAAGGGGAGGTTAACAATGAGCAGTTCTTC
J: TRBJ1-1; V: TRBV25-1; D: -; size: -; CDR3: CASSRVGQTTEAFF; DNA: TGTGCCAGCTCGCGTGTAGGACAAACCACTGAAGCTTTCTTT
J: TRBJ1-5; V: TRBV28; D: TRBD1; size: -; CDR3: CASSLYRGTESNQPQHF; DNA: TGTGCCAGCAGTTTATATCGTGGGACAGAAAGCAATCAGCCCCAGCATTTT
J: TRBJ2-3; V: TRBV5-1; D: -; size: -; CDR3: CASREAGDTQYF; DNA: TGCGCCAGCAGGGAGGCTGGAGATACGCAGTATTTT
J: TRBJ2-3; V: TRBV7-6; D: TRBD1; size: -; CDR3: CASSSRQGTTDTQYF; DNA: TGTGCCAGCAGCTCAAGACAGGGGACCACAGATACGCAGTATTTT